This entry is about one T cell receptor (beta chain). Its antigen is unidentified. TCRdb passed the 5' RACE reads through MiXCR, listing each CDR3 protein once. The table shows 500,000 to 550,000 distinct CDR3 sequences, with roughly a fifth occurring only once. This sample was taken from a study of identical twins. Study observations and caveats: Shared out-of-frame alpha sequences (those common to twins) showed excess low generation probability. Surplus twin overlap in beta out-of-frame sequences was less pronounced.

Germline V gives CDR1 MGHDK, CDR2 SYGVNS. Trimming stripped 6 bases from V and 7 bases from J, with 13 bases between. The CDR3 is 14 residues long. The data also belong to a second study, concerning T cells expressing NK-cell markers. From that study: The CD3+CD56-NKG2C+ fraction was also led by these clonotypes in a handful of donors.

The sequence derives from a woman aged 18-29 years in good health. Specimen: CD4+ T cells sorted from blood. This chain joins TRBV25-1 and TRBJ1-6; D possibly corresponds to TRBD1 (6 bases). CDR3 nucleotides: TGTGCCAGCAGGGCGCAGGGGTGGAATTCACCCCTCCACTTT. This sequence encodes CASRAQGWNSPLHF. Looking up the rest from reference TRBV25-1 and TRBJ1-6 gives the full variable domain: EADIYQTPRYLVIGTGKKITLECSQTMGHDKMYWYQQDPGMELHLIHYSYGVNSTEKGDLSSESTVSRIRTEHFPLTLESARPSHTSQYLCASRAQGWNSPLHFGNGTRLTVT.